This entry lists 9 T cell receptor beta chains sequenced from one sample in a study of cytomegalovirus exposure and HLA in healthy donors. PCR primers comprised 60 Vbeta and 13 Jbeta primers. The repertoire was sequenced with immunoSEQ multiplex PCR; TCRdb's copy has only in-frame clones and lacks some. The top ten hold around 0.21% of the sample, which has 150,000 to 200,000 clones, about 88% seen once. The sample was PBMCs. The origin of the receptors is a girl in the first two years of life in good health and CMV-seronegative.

The CDR3, as DNA: TGCGCCAGCAGCCAAGAGGGGGGGGATCAGCCCCAGCATTTT. Amino acid sequence: CASSQEGGDQPQHF. This chain connects TRBV4-1 to TRBJ1-5; TRBD1 is a possible D gene (5 bases). Between the trimmed V and J ends, which lost 0 bases and 5 bases, there was a span of 8 bases. CDR1 is MGHRA and CDR2 is YSYEKL in the germline V gene. This CDR3 region has 14 residues.

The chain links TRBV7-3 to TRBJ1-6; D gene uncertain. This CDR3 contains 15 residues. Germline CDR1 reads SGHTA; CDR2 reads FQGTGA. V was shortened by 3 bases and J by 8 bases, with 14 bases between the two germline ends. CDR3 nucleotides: TGTGCCAGCAGCTTTAACGCAGGCGCCGATTCACCCCTCCACTTT. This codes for CASSFNAGADSPLHF.

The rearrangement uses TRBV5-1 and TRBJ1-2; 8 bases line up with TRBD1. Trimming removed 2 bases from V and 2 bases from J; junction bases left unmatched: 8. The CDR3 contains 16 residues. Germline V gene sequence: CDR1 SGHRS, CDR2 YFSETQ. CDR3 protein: CASSFGQGGRNYGYTF. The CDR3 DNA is TGCGCCAGCAGCTTCGGACAGGGTGGAAGAAACTATGGCTACACCTTC.

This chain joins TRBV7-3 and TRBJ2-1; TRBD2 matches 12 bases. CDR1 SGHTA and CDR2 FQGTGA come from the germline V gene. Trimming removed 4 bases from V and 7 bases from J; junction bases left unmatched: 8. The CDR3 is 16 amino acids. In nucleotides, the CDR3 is TGTGCCAGCAGCTGGTTGGGGACTAGCGGGCAGAATGAGCAGTTCTTC. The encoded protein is CASSWLGTSGQNEQFF. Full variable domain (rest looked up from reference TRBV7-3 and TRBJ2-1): GAGVSQTPSNKVTEKGKYVELRCDPISGHTALYWYRQSLGQGPEFLIYFQGTGAADDSGLPNDRFFAVRPEGSVSTLKIQRTERGDSAVYLCASSWLGTSGQNEQFFGPGTRLTVL.

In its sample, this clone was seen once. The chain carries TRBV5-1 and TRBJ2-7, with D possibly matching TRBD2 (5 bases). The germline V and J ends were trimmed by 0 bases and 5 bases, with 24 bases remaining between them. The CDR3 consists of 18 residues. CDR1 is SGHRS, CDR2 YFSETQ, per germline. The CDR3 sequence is CASSLALAPLAGIDEQYF. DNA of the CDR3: TGCGCCAGCAGCTTGGCCCTCGCCCCACTTGCGGGTATCGACGAGCAGTACTTC.

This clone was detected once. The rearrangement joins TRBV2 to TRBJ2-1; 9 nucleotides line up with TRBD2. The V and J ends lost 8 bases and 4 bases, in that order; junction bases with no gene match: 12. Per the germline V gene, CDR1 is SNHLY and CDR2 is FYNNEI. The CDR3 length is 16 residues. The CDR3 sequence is CASFSSRLAGYNEQFF. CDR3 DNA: TGTGCCAGCTTTTCTTCCAGGCTAGCGGGATACAATGAGCAGTTCTTC.

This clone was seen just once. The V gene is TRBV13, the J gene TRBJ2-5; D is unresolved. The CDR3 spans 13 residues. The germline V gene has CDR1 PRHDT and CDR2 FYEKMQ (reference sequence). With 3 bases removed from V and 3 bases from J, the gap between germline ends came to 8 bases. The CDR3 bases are TGTGCCAGCAGCTTGTTTCCCAAAGAGACCCAGTACTTC. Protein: CASSLFPKETQYF.

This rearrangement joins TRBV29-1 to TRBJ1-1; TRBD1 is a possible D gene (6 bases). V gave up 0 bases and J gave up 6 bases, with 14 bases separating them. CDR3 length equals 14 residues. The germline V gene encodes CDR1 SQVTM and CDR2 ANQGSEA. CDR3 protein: CSVEENLGQSEAFF. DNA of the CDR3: TGCAGCGTTGAAGAAAACCTCGGACAGTCTGAAGCTTTCTTT. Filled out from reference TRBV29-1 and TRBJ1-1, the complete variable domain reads SAVISQKPSRDICQRGTSLTIQCQVDSQVTMMFWYRQQPGQSLTLIATANQGSEATYESGFVIDKFPISRPNLTFSTLTVSNMSPEDSSIYLCSVEENLGQSEAFFGQGTRLTVV.

The CDR3 region has the DNA TGTGCCAGCAGCTTTGGGACTGTATACGAGCAGTACTTC. It specifies CASSFGTVYEQYF. This chain uses TRBV5-4 with TRBJ2-7, with D tentatively TRBD2 (6 bases). V was cut by 2 bases and J by 4 bases, with 10 bases left in between. The CDR3 has 13 residues. Germline V CDR1 and CDR2: SGHNT, YYREEE (reference sequence).